Given below is one T cell receptor (beta chain) in context. The data were obtained in a study of blood T cell repertoires in COVID-19. Study in general: Specimens from acute and convalescent COVID-19 originated in the United States, Italy and Spain. The cDNA or gDNA used as material had been derived from T cells, B-cell-depleted T cells, or PBMCs.

Trimming left V 7 bases short and J 3 bases short, with 18 bases between. CDR1 SGHAT and CDR2 FQNNGV come from the germline V gene. The CDR3 is 16 amino acids. Original handling: Amplifying reference gene primers gave estimates of nucleated cell counts. Repertoires were generated with immunoSEQ multiplex PCR, while TCRdb's copy carries only in-frame clones and drops some. D and trimming were read from the DNA, whereas the V and J calls and clone size are those reported in that table. The data contain some 260,000 clones, around 82% of them singletons. Sample: peripheral blood. The rearrangement uses TRBV11-2 and TRBJ2-2; D unclear. The receptor was derived from a woman aged 80 or over with active or convalescent COVID-19. CDR3 nucleotides: TGTGCCAGCACCACGCGACTGATCTTGGACACCGGGGAGCTGTTTTTT. It specifies CASTTRLILDTGELFF.